Listed below are T cell receptor beta chains from one sample, sequenced in a study of control samples from healthy donors and cancer patients. Repertoires were generated with immunoSEQ multiplex PCR, while TCRdb's copy carries only in-frame clones and drops some. The data hold 150,000 to 200,000 clones, with approximately 94% observed a single time. Sequenced material: blood. The receptors shown here come from a middle-aged woman in good health. Each CDR3 is given with its conserved first and last residue. D genes are given only for firm matches. Clone size appears in some rows only: once, few, many, or a class for an expanded clone.

d_call,v_call,clone_size,j_call,cdr3_aa,cdr3_nt
.,TRBV7-9,.,TRBJ1-1,CASSRRGGLGYTEAFF,TGTGCCAGCAGCCGCCGGGGCGGCCTGGGGTACACTGAAGCTTTCTTT
.,TRBV7-9,.,TRBJ1-1,CASSLDEWPPEAFF,TGTGCCAGCAGCTTAGATGAATGGCCGCCTGAAGCTTTCTTT
.,TRBV6-5,.,TRBJ2-4,CASSYTGSNIQYF,TGTGCCAGCAGTTACACCGGGAGCAACATTCAGTACTTC
.,TRBV4-1,.,TRBJ2-1,CASSQDGYNEQFF,TGCGCCAGCAGCCAAGACGGTTACAATGAGCAGTTCTTC
TRBD1,TRBV5-5,.,TRBJ2-7,CASSEGQTYEQYF,TGTGCCAGCAGCGAGGGACAGACCTACGAGCAGTACTTC
.,TRBV19,.,TRBJ1-1,CASSKAGSMNTEAFF,TGTGCCAGTAGTAAGGCCGGATCCATGAACACTGAAGCTTTCTTT
TRBD1,TRBV5-4,.,TRBJ2-1,CASSKTGQGVNEQFF,TGTGCCAGCAGTAAGACGGGACAGGGAGTAAATGAGCAGTTCTTC
.,TRBV15,.,TRBJ1-4,CATRQSTNEKLFF,TGTGCCACGAGACAGTCAACTAATGAAAAACTGTTTTTT
.,TRBV19,.,TRBJ2-6,CASSTPTGSGANVLTF,TGTGCCAGTAGTACCCCTACCGGCTCTGGGGCCAACGTCCTGACTTTC
.,TRBV2,.,TRBJ2-7,CASSAGATSYEQYF,TGTGCCAGCAGTGCAGGCGCGACCTCCTACGAGCAGTACTTC
TRBD2,TRBV6-5,.,TRBJ2-7,CATGRGKMNEQYF,TGTGCCACCGGGAGGGGAAAAATGAACGAGCAGTACTTC
TRBD1,TRBV29-1,.,TRBJ1-4,CSVVDRDRARFF,TGCAGCGTTGTTGACCGGGACAGGGCGAGGTTTTTT
.,TRBV11-2,.,TRBJ1-5,CASSLDTRDTDQPQHF,TGTGCCAGCAGCTTAGATACCCGGGACACCGATCAGCCCCAGCATTTT
TRBD2,TRBV19,.,TRBJ2-1,CASSSPSSLAESYNEQFF,TGTGCCAGTAGTAGCCCATCCTCTCTAGCGGAGAGCTACAATGAGCAGTTCTTC
TRBD2,TRBV5-1,once,TRBJ2-3,CASSLGTSANTDTQYF,TGCGCCAGCAGCTTGGGAACTAGCGCCAACACAGATACGCAGTATTTT
TRBD2,TRBV3-1/TRBV3-2,.,TRBJ2-3,CASSQGTGGHGDTQYF,TGTGCCAGCAGCCAAGGTACGGGAGGGCATGGAGATACGCAGTATTTT
.,TRBV12-3/TRBV12-4,.,TRBJ1-2,CASSTGFNYGYTF,TGTGCCAGCTCGACAGGCTTTAACTATGGCTACACCTTC
.,TRBV5-4,once,TRBJ2-5,CASSSKGLETQYF,TGTGCCAGCAGCTCCAAGGGCTTGGAGACCCAGTACTTC
TRBD1,TRBV6-1,.,TRBJ2-2,CASSVGTGVIAGELFF,TGTGCCAGCAGTGTCGGGACAGGGGTTATCGCCGGGGAGCTGTTTTTT
.,TRBV1,.,TRBJ2-3,CTSSQEGAGGENTQYF,TGCACCAGCAGCCAAGAGGGGGCGGGCGGTGAGAATACGCAGTATTTT
.,TRBV4-3,.,TRBJ1-2,CASSQDRHYGYTF,TGCGCCAGCAGCCAAGACCGCCACTATGGCTACACCTTC
.,TRBV7-9,.,TRBJ1-6,CASSLLASPLHF,TGTGCCAGCAGCCTTCTAGCCTCACCCCTCCACTTT
TRBD1,TRBV10-1,.,TRBJ2-7,CASSPGQSYEQYF,TGCGCCAGCAGCCCGGGACAGTCCTACGAGCAGTACTTC
TRBD1,TRBV18,.,TRBJ1-1,CASSAGTGNTEAFF,TGTGCCAGCTCAGCCGGGACAGGGAACACTGAAGCTTTCTTT
TRBD1,TRBV6-2/TRBV6-3,once,TRBJ1-5,CASSWDRGLHQPQHF,TGTGCCAGCAGTTGGGACAGGGGGCTTCATCAGCCCCAGCATTTT
TRBD1,TRBV2,.,TRBJ1-1,CATSPLTGGNTEAFF,TGTGCCACCTCGCCCCTGACAGGGGGAAACACTGAAGCTTTCTTT
.,TRBV7-3,.,TRBJ2-7,CASSLTKYSSAYEQYF,TGTGCCAGCAGCTTAACGAAGTACAGTTCAGCCTACGAGCAGTACTTC
.,TRBV3-1/TRBV3-2,.,TRBJ1-5,CASSQAGNHQPQHF,TGTGCCAGCAGCCAAGCGGGGAATCATCAGCCCCAGCATTTT
.,TRBV19,.,TRBJ1-3,CASSIGGGPPSGNTIYF,TGTGCCAGTAGTATAGGGGGAGGGCCACCGTCTGGAAACACCATATATTTT
.,TRBV29-1,.,TRBJ2-5,CSVEDVKRMKTQYF,TGCAGCGTTGAAGATGTGAAAAGAATGAAGACCCAGTACTTC
.,TRBV6-4,.,TRBJ1-2,CASSPSGASYGYTF,TGTGCCAGCAGCCCCTCGGGGGCCTCCTATGGCTACACCTTC
.,TRBV7-9,.,TRBJ2-3,CASSLVTIGTDTQYF,TGTGCCAGCAGCTTAGTAACAATAGGCACAGATACGCAGTATTTT
.,TRBV7-2,.,TRBJ2-7,CASSLDSSYEQYF,TGTGCCAGCAGCTTAGACAGCTCCTACGAGCAGTACTTC
.,TRBV25-1,.,TRBJ1-4,CASSEYWGAANEKLFF,TGTGCCAGCAGTGAATATTGGGGGGCGGCCAATGAAAAACTGTTTTTT
.,TRBV19,.,TRBJ1-1,CASSILAANGGAFF,TGTGCCAGTAGTATATTAGCAGCCAATGGTGGAGCTTTCTTT
.,TRBV3-1/TRBV3-2,.,TRBJ2-3,CASSQGSSTDTQYF,TGTGCCAGCAGCCAAGGATCGTCCACAGATACGCAGTATTTT
.,TRBV7-9,.,TRBJ1-1,CASSSQSPEAFF,TGTGCCAGCAGCTCCCAATCGCCTGAAGCTTTCTTT
.,TRBV10-3,once,TRBJ1-1,CAITLDRNTEAFF,TGTGCCATCACTCTTGACAGGAACACTGAAGCTTTCTTT
.,TRBV10-3,.,TRBJ1-3,CAIRDDRPGGNTIYF,TGTGCCATCAGAGATGACAGGCCCGGTGGAAACACCATATATTTT
.,TRBV9,.,TRBJ2-5,CASSVGVAQETQYF,TGTGCCAGCAGCGTAGGCGTAGCTCAAGAGACCCAGTACTTC
TRBD1,TRBV6-5,once,TRBJ1-5,CASSHRGQPNQPQHF,TGTGCCAGCAGCCACCGGGGACAGCCCAATCAGCCCCAGCATTTT
TRBD1,TRBV4-2,.,TRBJ1-1,CASSQLGQGMNTEAFF,TGTGCCAGCAGCCAGTTGGGACAGGGAATGAACACTGAAGCTTTCTTT
TRBD2,TRBV14,.,TRBJ2-7,CASSRLAGGTYEQYF,TGTGCCAGCAGCCGACTAGCGGGAGGCACCTACGAGCAGTACTTC
TRBD2,TRBV5-1,once,TRBJ2-1,CASSSSGGASYNEQFF,TGCGCCAGCAGCTCTAGCGGGGGGGCATCTTACAATGAGCAGTTCTTC
TRBD1,TRBV4-3,.,TRBJ1-4,CASRTSDRGNEKLFF,TGCGCCAGCAGAACTTCAGACAGGGGGAATGAAAAACTGTTTTTT
TRBD1,TRBV27,once,TRBJ2-1,CASSRDRARSFNEQFF,TGTGCCAGCAGTCGGGACAGGGCGCGATCTTTCAATGAGCAGTTCTTC
.,TRBV7-2,.,TRBJ1-3,CASSETGGRGNTIYF,TGTGCCAGCAGCGAAACGGGGGGGAGAGGAAACACCATATATTTT
.,TRBV15,once,TRBJ2-1,CATSRGGGGSYNEQFF,TGTGCCACCAGCAGAGGCGGCGGCGGCTCCTACAATGAGCAGTTCTTC
.,TRBV4-3,.,TRBJ2-3,CASSQGQGSGDTQYF,TGCGCCAGCAGCCAAGGGCAGGGGTCGGGGGATACGCAGTATTTT